This T cell receptor beta chain came from a study of cytomegalovirus exposure and HLA in healthy donors. A remark on this clone: What it recognizes is unknown.

Germline V gene sequence: CDR1 MNHEY, CDR2 SVGAGI. V lost 6 bases and J lost 8; bases outside the gene matches: 11. The CDR3 spans 15 residues. Overall study findings and caveats: Subsequent analysis showed first-cohort TCR clusters tending to co-occur in 95 to 150 validation repertoires. A list of around 150 TCR beta chains associated with cytomegalovirus was given.

Method: immunoSEQ multiplex PCR; TCRdb's copy keeps in-frame clones and lacks some. The sample has 57,000 or so clones, around 94% seen once. The chain uses TRBV6-5 and TRBJ2-1; the match to TRBD1 covers 9 bases. The clonotype originates from a man between 18 and 35 years old in good health and CMV-seronegative. The sample comprised PBMCs. CDR3 coding DNA: TGTGCCAGCAGCCCCGCCGGACAGGGGAACGATGAGCAGTTCTTC. Residues: CASSPAGQGNDEQFF.